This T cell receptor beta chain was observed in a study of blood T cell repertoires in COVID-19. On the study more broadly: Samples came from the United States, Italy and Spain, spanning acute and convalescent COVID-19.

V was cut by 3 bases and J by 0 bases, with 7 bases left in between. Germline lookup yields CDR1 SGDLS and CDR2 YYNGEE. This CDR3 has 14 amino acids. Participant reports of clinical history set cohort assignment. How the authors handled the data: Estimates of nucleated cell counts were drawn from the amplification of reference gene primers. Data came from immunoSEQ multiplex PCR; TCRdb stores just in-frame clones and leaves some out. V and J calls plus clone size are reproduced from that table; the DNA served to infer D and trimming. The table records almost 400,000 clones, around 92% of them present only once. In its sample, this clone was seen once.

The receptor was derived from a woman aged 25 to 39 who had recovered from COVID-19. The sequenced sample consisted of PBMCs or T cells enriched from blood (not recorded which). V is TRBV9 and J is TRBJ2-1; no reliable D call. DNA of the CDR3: TGTGCCAGCAGCGCCGATAGCTCCTACAATGAGCAGTTCTTC. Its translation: CASSADSSYNEQFF.